A single sample gave rise to the 18 T cell receptor beta chains below, sequenced in a study of beta chain features in type 1 diabetes. cDNA synthesis used the whole RNA isolate, giving expressed TCRB sequences. Clones were read by immunoSEQ multiplex PCR, and TCRdb kept only the in-frame ones, dropping some. This sample has about 340,000 clones; 8% occur once, and the top ten carry more than 0.4%. Specimen: central memory CD4+ T cells from blood. These receptors came from a woman between 18 and 29 years old in good health.

V is TRBV6-1 and J is TRBJ1-1; D is ambiguous. The CDR3 runs 13 residues. V was pared by 2 bases and J by 3 bases, with 7 bases between. Germline CDR1 reads MNHNS; CDR2 reads SASEGT. CDR3 nucleotide sequence: TGTGCCAGCAGTGAAATGAGGGACACTGAAGCTTTCTTT. Its protein product is CASSEMRDTEAFF.

This clone was observed a few times. The chain has TRBV5-6 and TRBJ2-5; D gene ambiguous. V was trimmed by 2 bases and J by 7 bases, leaving 6 bases between them. Germline V gives CDR1 SGHDT, CDR2 YYEEEE. CDR3 length equals 11 residues. This CDR3 reads CASSFQSTQYF. CDR3 bases: TGTGCCAGCAGCTTTCAGTCGACCCAGTACTTC.

V is TRBV18 and J is TRBJ2-7; perhaps TRBD1 as D (5 bases). CDR3 length: 14 amino acids. V lost 2 bases, J lost 6 bases, and 14 bases lay in between. Germline V gene data show CDR1 as KGHSH and CDR2 as LQKENI. The CDR3 DNA is TGTGCCAGCTCACCATCGATTCAGGGTAGCGAGCAGTACTTC. The encoded protein is CASSPSIQGSEQYF.

The rearrangement links TRBV4-2 to TRBJ2-2; D possibly corresponds to TRBD2 (5 bases). V dropped 2 bases and J dropped 2 bases, with 9 bases sitting between them. Germline-derived CDR1 and CDR2 are LGHNA and YNFKEQ. The CDR3 runs 15 residues. Here the CDR3 DNA reads TGTGCCAGCAGCCAACCGGGAACAAACACCGGGGAGCTGTTTTTT. Amino acid sequence: CASSQPGTNTGELFF.

This clone came up many times. The chain links TRBV28 to TRBJ2-1; TRBD2 agrees at 8 bases. The germline V gene has CDR1 MDHEN and CDR2 SYDVKM. V gave up 4 bases and J gave up 4 bases; unmatched junction bases: 12. The CDR3 spans 17 residues. The CDR3 region is CASSSMVLAALYNEQFF. The DNA of the CDR3 is TGTGCCAGCAGTTCAATGGTACTAGCGGCACTTTACAATGAGCAGTTCTTC.

This clone was seen more than once but under ten times. The rearrangement uses TRBV5-1 and TRBJ2-7, with 7 nucleotides matching TRBD2. The CDR3 runs to 15 residues. CDR1 SGHRS and CDR2 YFSETQ come from the germline V gene. J was trimmed by 2 bases and V by 0 bases; bases with no gene match: 5. The CDR3 DNA reads TGCGCCAGCAGCTTGGAGAGCGGGGCCCCCTACGAGCAGTACTTC. Its translation is CASSLESGAPYEQYF.

This clone has ten or more counts. The chain links TRBV9 to TRBJ2-3; 9 positions match TRBD1. The CDR3 is 18 amino acids. J was trimmed by 6 bases and V by 4 bases; bases with no gene match: 18. Germline loops: CDR1 SGDLS, CDR2 YYNGEE. CDR3 coding DNA: TGTGCCAGCAGCCGACAAGGTTACGGGACAGGGAGTGGGGATACGCAGTATTTT. Translating it yields CASSRQGYGTGSGDTQYF.

Ten or more counts support this clone. V gene TRBV14 combines with J gene TRBJ2-1; D ambiguous. Trimming shortened V by 0 bases and J by 9 bases, and 9 bases separated the two germline ends. CDR3 length: 13 residues. The germline gives CDR1 SGHDN, CDR2 FVKESK. CDR3 nucleotide sequence: TGTGCCAGCAGCCAAGAGTATTCATCTGAGCAGTTCTTC. Translating it yields CASSQEYSSEQFF.

In its sample, this clone was seen a few times. The chain employs TRBV28 and TRBJ2-7, with a tentative D call TRBD2 (6 bases). V was pared by 4 bases and J by 9 bases, with 16 bases between. The CDR3 consists of 13 residues. Germline V gene sequence: CDR1 MDHEN, CDR2 SYDVKM. CDR3 in DNA: TGTGCCAGCAGTTGGAGCGGGCCTGCCGGGCAGTACTTC. Translated, it gives CASSWSGPAGQYF.

This clone was detected a few times. This chain joins TRBV28 and TRBJ2-2; 9 bases are shared with TRBD2. CDR3 length equals 15 residues. The V and J ends lost 0 bases and 7 bases, in that order; junction bases with no gene match: 3. The germline CDR1 and CDR2 sequences are MDHEN and SYDVKM. CDR3 in DNA: TGTGCCAGCAGTTTATGGGGGACTAGCAGCGGGGAGCTGTTTTTT. This translates into CASSLWGTSSGELFF.

The chain carries TRBV28 and TRBJ1-2; D possibly corresponds to TRBD1 (5 bases). This CDR3 has 14 amino acids. Germline lookup yields CDR1 MDHEN and CDR2 SYDVKM. The ends were cut back, 2 bases at V and 4 bases at J, with 11 bases in the middle. DNA of the CDR3: TGTGCCAGCAGTTTAGGAAGGGGCTCCTATGGCTACACCTTC. Translating it yields CASSLGRGSYGYTF.

This clone has only a few counts. Other DNA sequences in the sample encode the same CDR3. The chain uses TRBV11-1 and TRBJ1-2; TRBD1 might be the D (6 bases). V was trimmed by 5 bases and J by 5 bases, leaving 12 bases between them. The germline gives CDR1 SGHAT, CDR2 FQDESV (reference sequence). The CDR3 is made up of 13 amino acids. In DNA, the CDR3 is TGTGCCAGCAGCCCCGGACAGAATTATGGCTACACCTTC. Translated: CASSPGQNYGYTF.

The genes are TRBV2 and TRBJ2-3; D is perhaps TRBD1 or TRBD2 (7 bases each). The V end lost 2 bases, the J end lost 0 bases, and 18 bases lay between the germline ends. The CDR3 consists of 18 residues. Looked up from germline, CDR1 is SNHLY and CDR2 is FYNNEI. The CDR3 nucleotides are TGTGCCAGCAGTGAAAGAGCGGGACAGTTCTCTAGCACAGATACGCAGTATTTT. Amino acids: CASSERAGQFSSTDTQYF.

This clone has only a few counts. This chain links TRBV29-1 with TRBJ2-5; 9 bases align to TRBD2. The CDR3 totals 14 residues. Looked up from germline, CDR1 is SQVTM and CDR2 is ANQGSEA. Germline trimming cut 2 bases from V and 4 bases from J; bases unmatched to any gene: 5. The CDR3 loop is CSVESSGSGETQYF. The CDR3 nucleotides read TGCAGCGTTGAAAGTAGCGGGAGTGGAGAGACCCAGTACTTC.

There are many counts of this clone. The rearrangement links TRBV4-3 to TRBJ2-7, with TRBD2 matching over 8 bases. The germline CDR1 and CDR2 sequences are LGHNA and YSLEER. With V trimmed by 0 bases and J by 6 bases, 7 bases remained unmatched. There are 15 residues in the CDR3. In DNA, the CDR3 is TGCGCCAGCAGCCAAGATACGGCTAGCGGGTTCGAGCAGTACTTC. The encoded protein is CASSQDTASGFEQYF.

This clone has a count of ten or more. This chain links TRBV7-2 with TRBJ2-2; D not resolved. From germline, CDR1 is SGHTA and CDR2 FQGNSA. The V and J ends lost 2 bases and 4 bases respectively, with 11 bases between them. The CDR3 runs to 15 residues. CDR3 residues: CASSLNGFTTGELFF. The DNA of the CDR3 is TGTGCCAGCAGCTTAAACGGCTTTACCACCGGGGAGCTGTTTTTT.

The chain joins TRBV5-6 to TRBJ2-3; a weak D match, TRBD1 (6 bases). There are 13 residues in the CDR3. Germline CDR1 reads SGHDT; CDR2 reads YYEEEE. V lost 0 bases, J lost 6 bases, and 8 bases lay in between. The CDR3 coding sequence is TGTGCCAGCAGCTTGGTGACAGGCGATACGCAGTATTTT. Amino acids: CASSLVTGDTQYF.

CDR3 region: CAISDYLGQSYEQYF. The CDR3 nucleotides are TGTGCCATCAGTGATTACTTGGGGCAATCCTACGAGCAGTACTTC. The V and J genes are TRBV10-3 and TRBJ2-7; TRBD1 might be the D (5 bases). The germline CDR1 and CDR2 sequences are ENHRY and SYGVKD. V was clipped by 3 bases and J by 1 base, with 13 bases between them. The CDR3 extends over 15 amino acids.